These 3 T cell receptor beta chains were all obtained from the same sample, sequenced in a study of shared clonotypes between healthy human individuals. Only in-frame clones appear in the TCRdb table, and some are missing; sequencing was by immunoSEQ multiplex PCR. The repertoire holds hundreds of thousands of clones, with 98% as singletons. Naive CD8 cells lacked CD45RO and underwent positive selection for CCR7, leaving out terminally differentiated effector memory CD45RA+ cells. The sample taken for sequencing was naive CD8+ T cells sorted from blood. The receptors derive from a man aged 25-40 years in good health.

V usage is TRBV5-5 and J usage is TRBJ1-4; weak D call: TRBD1 (6 bases). Germline values: CDR1 SGHKS, CDR2 YYEKEE (reference sequence). V was pared by 7 bases and J by 0 bases, with 16 bases between. The CDR3 consists of 16 residues. CDR3 loop: CASHRRTAATNEKLFF. The CDR3 DNA is TGTGCCAGCCACCGTAGGACAGCAGCAACTAATGAAAAACTGTTTTTT.

The chain carries TRBV19 and TRBJ1-1, with D unresolved. The CDR3 is 13 residues long. Germline V gene sequence: CDR1 LNHDA, CDR2 SQIVND (reference sequence). V was trimmed by 3 bases and J by 7 bases, leaving 12 bases between them. CDR3 DNA sequence: TGTGCCAGTAGTATCACCGAAGGGAATGAAGCTTTCTTT. It codes for CASSITEGNEAFF.

The V and J genes are TRBV7-9 and TRBJ2-1; possibly TRBD1 for D (6 bases). Germline-derived CDR1 and CDR2 are SEHNR and FQNEAQ (reference sequence). This CDR3 region has 16 residues. Between the trimmed V and J ends, which lost 4 bases and 4 bases, there was a span of 17 bases. The CDR3 nucleotides are TGTGCCAGCAGCTCTCGTAACAGGGAAGTATACAATGAGCAGTTCTTC. Its protein product is CASSSRNREVYNEQFF.